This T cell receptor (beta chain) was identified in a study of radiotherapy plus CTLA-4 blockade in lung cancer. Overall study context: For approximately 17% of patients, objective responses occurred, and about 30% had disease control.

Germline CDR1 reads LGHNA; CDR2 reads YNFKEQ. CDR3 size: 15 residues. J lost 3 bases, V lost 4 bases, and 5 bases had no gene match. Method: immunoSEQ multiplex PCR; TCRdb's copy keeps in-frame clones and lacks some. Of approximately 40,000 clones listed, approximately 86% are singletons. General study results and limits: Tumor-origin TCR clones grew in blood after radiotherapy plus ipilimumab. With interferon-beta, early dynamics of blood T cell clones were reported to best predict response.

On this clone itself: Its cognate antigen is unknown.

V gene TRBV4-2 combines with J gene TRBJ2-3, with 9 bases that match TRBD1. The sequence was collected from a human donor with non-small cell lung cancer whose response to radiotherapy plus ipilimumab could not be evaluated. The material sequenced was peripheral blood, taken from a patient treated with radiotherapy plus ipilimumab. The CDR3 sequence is CASSLGQGKTDTQYF. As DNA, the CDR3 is TGTGCCAGCAGCCTGGGACAGGGAAAAACAGATACGCAGTATTTT.